This TCR beta chain is drawn from a study of shared T cell receptors in the human thymus. Clones were read by immunoSEQ multiplex PCR, and TCRdb kept only the in-frame ones, dropping some. The table includes under 700,000 clones, roughly 74% detected once. The CDR3 spans 16 residues. The V and J ends lost 5 bases and 1 base, in that order; junction bases with no gene match: 7. Germline V gives CDR1 SEHNR, CDR2 FQNEAQ (reference sequence). Only one count was recorded for this clone. These data also formed part of another study, on human thymus T cells. That publication notes: It looked as if thymic and blood repertoires used V and J genes in a biased way. Related research described strongly overlapping thymic repertoires in unrelated people.

The chain has TRBV7-9 and TRBJ1-3; 8 nucleotides line up with TRBD1. The sequenced material came from thymocytes. The sequence derives from a boy younger than two with a congenital heart defect. Here the CDR3 DNA reads TGTGCCAGCAGCCCCGGACAGGGCATATCTGGAAACACCATATATTTT. Protein: CASSPGQGISGNTIYF.